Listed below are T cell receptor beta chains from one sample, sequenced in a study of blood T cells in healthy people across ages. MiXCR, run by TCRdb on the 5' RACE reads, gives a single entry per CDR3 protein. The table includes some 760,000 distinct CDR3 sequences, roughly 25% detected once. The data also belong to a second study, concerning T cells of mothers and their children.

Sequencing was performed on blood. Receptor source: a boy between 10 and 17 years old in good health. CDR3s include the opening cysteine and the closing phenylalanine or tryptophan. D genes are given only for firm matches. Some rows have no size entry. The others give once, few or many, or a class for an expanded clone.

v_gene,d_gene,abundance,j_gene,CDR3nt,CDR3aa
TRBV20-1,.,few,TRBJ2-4,TGCAGTGCTAGAGGTGTAGGTACAGCCAAAAACATTCAGTACTTC,CSARGVGTAKNIQYF
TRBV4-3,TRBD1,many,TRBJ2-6,TGCGCCAGCAGCCACCGGGACAGTAGCTCTGGGGCCAACGTCCTGACTTTC,CASSHRDSSSGANVLTF
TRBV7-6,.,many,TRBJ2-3,TGTGCCAGCAGCCTTGGGGGGCTGGGCACAGATACGCAGTATTTT,CASSLGGLGTDTQYF
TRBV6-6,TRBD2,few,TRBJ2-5,TGTGCCAGCACCCATAGCGGGACTCTGAAAGATGAGCAGTACTTC,CASTHSGTLKDEQYF
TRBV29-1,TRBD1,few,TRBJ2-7,TGCAGCGTTGGGACCGGGACAGGGTTTTCCGAGCAGTACTTC,CSVGTGTGFSEQYF
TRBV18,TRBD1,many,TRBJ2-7,TGTGCCAGCAGCCCGACAGGGTCCTACGAGCAGTACTTC,CASSPTGSYEQYF
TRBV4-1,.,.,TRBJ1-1,TGCGCCAGCAGCCAAGATACGGGAGTCGTTGAAGCTTTCTTT,CASSQDTGVVEAFF
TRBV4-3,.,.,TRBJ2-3,TGCGCCAGCAGCCAAGGACTACAAAGCACAGATACGCAGTATTTT,CASSQGLQSTDTQYF
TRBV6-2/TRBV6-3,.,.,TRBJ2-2,TGTGCCAGCAGTTACGTTTCCGGGGCGAACACCGGGGAGCTGTTTTTT,CASSYVSGANTGELFF
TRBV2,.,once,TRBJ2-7,TGTGCCAGCAGCGCCGGTCAGGATCCCTACGAGCAGTACTTC,CASSAGQDPYEQYF
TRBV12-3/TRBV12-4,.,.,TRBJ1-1,TGTGCCAGCAGGGGGCGTCGGAGCGGGATCTTGGGACTGAACACTGAAGCTTTCTTT,CASRGRRSGILGLNTEAFF
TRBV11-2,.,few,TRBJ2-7,TGTGCCAGTGAAGTCGGGCGCCAGCAGTACTTC,CASEVGRQQYF
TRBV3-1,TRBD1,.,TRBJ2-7,TGTGCCAGCAGCATTGGCGGGACAGGGGGCTACGAGCAGTACTTC,CASSIGGTGGYEQYF
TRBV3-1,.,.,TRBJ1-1,TGTGCCAGCAGCCAAGATGTTAATTTCGGAGGCACTGAAGCTTTCTTT,CASSQDVNFGGTEAFF
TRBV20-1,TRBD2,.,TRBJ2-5,TGCAGTGCGACGCCTGGCGGGAGAGCGGAGACCCAGTACTTC,CSATPGGRAETQYF
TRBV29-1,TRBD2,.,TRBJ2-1,TGCAGCGTTGAGGTAGCGGGAGACAATGAGCAGTTCTTC,CSVEVAGDNEQFF
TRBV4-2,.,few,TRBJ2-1,TGTGCCAGCAGCCAATCGGCTGCGGACAATGAGCAGTTCTTC,CASSQSAADNEQFF
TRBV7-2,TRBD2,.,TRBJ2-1,TGTGCCAGCAGCTCCACTAGCGGGGGGAATTTCAATGAGCAGTTCTTC,CASSSTSGGNFNEQFF
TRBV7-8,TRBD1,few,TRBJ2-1,TGTGCCAGCCTCCGGACAGGGGTCAATGAGCAGTTCTTC,CASLRTGVNEQFF
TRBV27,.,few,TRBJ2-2,TGTGCCAGCAGGGGGCTCGGCACCGGGGAGCTGTTTTTT,CASRGLGTGELFF
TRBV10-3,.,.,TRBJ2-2,TGTGCCATCAAAGAACAGGTTAACACCGGGGAGCTGTTTTTT,CAIKEQVNTGELFF
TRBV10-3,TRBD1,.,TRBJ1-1,TGTGCCATCAGCCCGCGGACAGGGGGCCGGGGGGACACTGAAGCTTTCTTT,CAISPRTGGRGDTEAFF